This T cell receptor (beta chain) derives from a study of CD8 T cells in ankylosing spondylitis. Study results and limitations: A TCR beta motif made of fewer than 10 highly homologous variants seemed typical of ankylosing spondylitis blood.

A quantitative 5'-RACE method, one with molecular barcodes, was used to make TCR beta libraries. TCRdb re-called the 5' RACE reads with MiXCR, one entry per CDR3 protein. The sample includes under 150,000 distinct CDR3 sequences, approximately 17% of them seen just once. Trimming removed 4 bases from V and 2 bases from J, with 13 bases in between. The germline V gene has CDR1 SGHRS and CDR2 YFSETQ. This CDR3 has 14 amino acids. This clonotype appeared a few times. Its antigen is as yet unknown. The V gene is TRBV5-1, the J gene TRBJ2-7; D may correspond to TRBD1 or TRBD2 (5 bases each). The sequencing sample was made of blood, either unsorted or a sorted T cell fraction (not recorded which). This clonotype originated in a male donor with ankylosing spondylitis. The CDR3, as DNA: TGCGCCAGCAGCCCGAGCCGGGACCCCTACGAGCAGTACTTC. Translating gives CASSPSRDPYEQYF.